This entry is about one TCR beta chain. This entry comes from a study of control samples from healthy donors and cancer patients. Germline V CDR1 and CDR2: WSHSY, SAAADI. Trimming took off 7 bases at V and 1 base at J, with 13 bases between the two ends. This CDR3 has 14 residues. This table comes from immunoSEQ multiplex PCR, and its TCRdb copy is limited to in-frame clones, with some not included. The sample yields around 110,000 clones, 85% to 90% seen once. V gene TRBV10-2 combines with J gene TRBJ1-1; TRBD1 might be the D (5 bases). The receptor was derived from a woman in her sixties or seventies in good health. Input material: blood. For the CDR3, the DNA is TGCGCCAGCACCAACCAGGGTGGGAACACTGAAGCTTTCTTT. It codes for CASTNQGGNTEAFF.